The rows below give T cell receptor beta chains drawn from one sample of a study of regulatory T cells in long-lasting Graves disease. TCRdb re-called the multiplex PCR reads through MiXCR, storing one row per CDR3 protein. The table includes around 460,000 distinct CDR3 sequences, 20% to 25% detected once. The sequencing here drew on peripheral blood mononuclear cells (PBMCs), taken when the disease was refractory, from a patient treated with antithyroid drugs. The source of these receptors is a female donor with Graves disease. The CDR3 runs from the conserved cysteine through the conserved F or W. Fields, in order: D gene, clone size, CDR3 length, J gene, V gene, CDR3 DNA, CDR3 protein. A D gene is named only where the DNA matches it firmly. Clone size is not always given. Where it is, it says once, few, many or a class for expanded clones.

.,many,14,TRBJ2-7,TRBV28,TGTGCCAGCAGTTTATCAGGTATTCCCCACGAGCAGTACTTC,CASSLSGIPHEQYF
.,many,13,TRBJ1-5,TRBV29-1,TGCAGCGTTGAAGGCGTTGGCAATCAGCCCCAGCATTTT,CSVEGVGNQPQHF
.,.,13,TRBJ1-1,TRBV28,TGTGCCAGCAGCCACAGGAAATTCACTGAAGCTTTCTTT,CASSHRKFTEAFF
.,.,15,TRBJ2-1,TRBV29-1,TGCAGCGTTGAAAGGGCCAGGGCTGTTCCGAATGAGCAGTTCTTC,CSVERARAVPNEQFF
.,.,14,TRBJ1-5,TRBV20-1,TGCAGTGCAGCCCCATCCATCGGCAATCAGCCCCAGCATTTT,CSAAPSIGNQPQHF
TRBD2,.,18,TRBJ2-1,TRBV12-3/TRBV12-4,TGTGCCACCTCAGGTAGTCTAGCGGGAGGGACCCTATACAATGAGCAGTTCTTC,CATSGSLAGGTLYNEQFF
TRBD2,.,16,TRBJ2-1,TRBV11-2,TGTGCCAGCAGCCCAGGGACTAGCGGTAGTTACAATGAGCAGTTCTTC,CASSPGTSGSYNEQFF
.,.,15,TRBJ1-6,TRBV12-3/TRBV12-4,TGTGCCAGCAGTGGACAGACCAACTCTAATTCACCCCTCCACTTT,CASSGQTNSNSPLHF
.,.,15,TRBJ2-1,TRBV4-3,TGCGCCAGCAGCCAAGAGAGTGGGGGCGCTAATGAGCAGTTCTTC,CASSQESGGANEQFF
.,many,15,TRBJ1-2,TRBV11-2,TGTGCCAGCAGCTTTCAGGGGCCAAGAAACTATGGCTACACCTTC,CASSFQGPRNYGYTF
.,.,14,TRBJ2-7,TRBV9,TGTGCCAGCAGCGTAGCTAGCAGGTCCTACGAGCAGTACTTC,CASSVASRSYEQYF
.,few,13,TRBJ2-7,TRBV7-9,TGTGCCAGCAGCCCCGGTGCAGGGTACGAGCAGTACTTC,CASSPGAGYEQYF
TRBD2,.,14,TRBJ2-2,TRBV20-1,TGCAGTGCTAGGAACAGCGGGAGGGCCGGGGAGCTGTTTTTT,CSARNSGRAGELFF
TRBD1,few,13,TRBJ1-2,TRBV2,TGTGCCAGCAGTGACAGGGGGCAGAATGGCTACACCTTC,CASSDRGQNGYTF
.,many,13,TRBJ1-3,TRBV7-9,TGTGCCAGCAGTTTGGGCTCTGGAAACACCATATATTTT,CASSLGSGNTIYF
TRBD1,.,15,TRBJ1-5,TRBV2,TGTGCCAGCAGTGCCGACAGGGCGGGGAATCAGCCCCAGCATTTT,CASSADRAGNQPQHF
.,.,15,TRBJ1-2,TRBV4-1,TGCGCCAGCAGCCAAGAAGGGGTAAATAACTATGGCTACACCTTC,CASSQEGVNNYGYTF
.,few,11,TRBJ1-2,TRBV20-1,TGCAGTGTACAGCGAAACTATGGCTACACCTTC,CSVQRNYGYTF
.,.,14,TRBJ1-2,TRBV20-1,.,CSAEGQGAFYGCTF
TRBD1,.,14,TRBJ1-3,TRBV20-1,TGCAGTGCCCCCCGACAGGGGGCTGGAAACACCATATATTTT,CSAPRQGAGNTIYF
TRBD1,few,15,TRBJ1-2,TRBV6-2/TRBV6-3,TGTGCCAGCAGTTATGGACAGGGGGCTAACTATGGCTACACCTTC,CASSYGQGANYGYTF
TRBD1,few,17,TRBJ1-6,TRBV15,TGTGCCACCAGCAGAGCCCCTGGACAGGGGATGAATTCACCCCTCCACTTT,CATSRAPGQGMNSPLHF
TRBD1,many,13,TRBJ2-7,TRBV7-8,TGTGCCAGCGGAGGGACAGGCGGGTACGAGCAGTACTTC,CASGGTGGYEQYF
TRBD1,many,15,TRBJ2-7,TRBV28,TGTGCCAGCACCCTCCGGGACAGGGAGTCCTACGAGCAGTACTTC,CASTLRDRESYEQYF
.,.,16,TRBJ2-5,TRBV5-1,TGCGCCAGCAGCTTGACCGCCCGGGGACCGCAAGAGACCCAGTACTTC,CASSLTARGPQETQYF
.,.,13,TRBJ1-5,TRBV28,TGTGCCAGCAGCCCACAGGGACTTCAGCCCCAGCATTTT,CASSPQGLQPQHF
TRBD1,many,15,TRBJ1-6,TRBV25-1,TGTGCCAGCAGTGACCCAGGGACAGCCAATTTCCCCCTCCACTTT,CASSDPGTANFPLHF
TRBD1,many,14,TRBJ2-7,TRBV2,TGTGCCAGCAGGAAGGAGGACAGGGGGCACGAGCAGTACTTC,CASRKEDRGHEQYF
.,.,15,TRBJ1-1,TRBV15,TGTGCCACCAGCAGAGGCGGAACCCCGAGCACTGAAGCTTTCTTT,CATSRGGTPSTEAFF
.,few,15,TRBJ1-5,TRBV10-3,TGTGCCATCAGTGAGGAGCGGGGGGAAAGGCAGCCCCAGCATTTT,CAISEERGERQPQHF
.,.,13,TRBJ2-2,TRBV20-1,TGCAGTGCTACCGCGCCTAGCACCGGGGAGCTGTTTTTT,CSATAPSTGELFF
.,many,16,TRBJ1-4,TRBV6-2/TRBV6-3,TGTGCCAGCAGTTCCGGTCCGGTCGTCACTAATGAAAAACTGTTTTTT,CASSSGPVVTNEKLFF
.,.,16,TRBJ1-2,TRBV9,TGTGCCAGCAGTCATAATTCAGGGCTTTGGTCGAAAGGCTACGCCTTC,CASSHNSGLWSKGYAF
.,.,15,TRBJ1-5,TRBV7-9,TGTGCCAGCAGCTCCAGACAGCGGAGCAATCAGCCCCAGCATTTT,CASSSRQRSNQPQHF
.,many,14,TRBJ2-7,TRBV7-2,TGTGCCAGCACCCTCCTCGGGCCCTCAGGCGAGCAGTACTTC,CASTLLGPSGEQYF
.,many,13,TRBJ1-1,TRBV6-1,TGTGCCAGCGGACCCCAGGCGAACACTGAAGCTTTCTTT,CASGPQANTEAFF
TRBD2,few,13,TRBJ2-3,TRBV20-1,TGCAGTGTCGGGACTAGGGGAACAGATACGCAGTATTTT,CSVGTRGTDTQYF
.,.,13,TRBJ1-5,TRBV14,TGTGCCAGCAGCCAGGAGGTAGGAAGCCCCCAGCATTTT,CASSQEVGSPQHF
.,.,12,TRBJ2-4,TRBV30,TGTGCCTATTCGCCCCAGTTAGACATTCAGTACTTC,CAYSPQLDIQYF
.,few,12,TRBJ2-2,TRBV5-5,TGTGCCACCCAAACAGTACCCGGGGAGCTGTTTTTT,CATQTVPGELFF
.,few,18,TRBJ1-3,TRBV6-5,TGTGCCAGCAGTTTCATGGGGGGCCTCTTTGGGCGAGGAAACACCATATATTTT,CASSFMGGLFGRGNTIYF
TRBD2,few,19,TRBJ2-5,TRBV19,TGTGCCAGTAGTACCCGTGGGACTAGCGGGAGGGCTTATCAAGAGACCCAGTACTTC,CASSTRGTSGRAYQETQYF
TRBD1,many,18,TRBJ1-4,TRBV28,TGTGCCAGCAGTTTCCCCGGGACAGGGGAATTGTTCAATGAAAAACTGTTTTTT,CASSFPGTGELFNEKLFF
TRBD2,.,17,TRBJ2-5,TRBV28,TGTGCCAGCAGTTCCGAAGGACTAGCGGGCCCCCAAGAGACCCAGTACTTC,CASSSEGLAGPQETQYF
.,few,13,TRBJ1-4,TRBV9,TGTGCCAGCAGCGCGACGTCGGAGGAAAAACTGTTTTTT,CASSATSEEKLFF
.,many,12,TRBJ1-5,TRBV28,TGTGCCAATGGGGGGGGTAATCAGCCCCAGCATTTT,CANGGGNQPQHF
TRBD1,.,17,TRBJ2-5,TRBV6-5,TGTGCCAGCAGTTACTCTCATTTACTACAGGGGTTGGAGACCCAGTACTTC,CASSYSHLLQGLETQYF
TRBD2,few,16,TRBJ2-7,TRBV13,TGTGCCAGCAGCTACGATCGACTAGCGGGAGGAAGAGAGCAGTACTTC,CASSYDRLAGGREQYF
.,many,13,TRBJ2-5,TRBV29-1,TGCAGCGTTGAAGACGGGGTGGGGGAGACCCAGTACTTC,CSVEDGVGETQYF
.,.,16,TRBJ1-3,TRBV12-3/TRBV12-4,TGTGCCAGCAGTCCCCTGGGGCCAGGGGCTGGAAACACCATATATTTT,CASSPLGPGAGNTIYF
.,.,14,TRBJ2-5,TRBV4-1,TGCGCCAGCAGCCCACCGGGACGGCAAGAGACCCAGTACTTC,CASSPPGRQETQYF
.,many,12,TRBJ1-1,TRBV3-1,TGTGCCAGCAGCCAAGAGGGAAGTGAAGCTTTCTTT,CASSQEGSEAFF